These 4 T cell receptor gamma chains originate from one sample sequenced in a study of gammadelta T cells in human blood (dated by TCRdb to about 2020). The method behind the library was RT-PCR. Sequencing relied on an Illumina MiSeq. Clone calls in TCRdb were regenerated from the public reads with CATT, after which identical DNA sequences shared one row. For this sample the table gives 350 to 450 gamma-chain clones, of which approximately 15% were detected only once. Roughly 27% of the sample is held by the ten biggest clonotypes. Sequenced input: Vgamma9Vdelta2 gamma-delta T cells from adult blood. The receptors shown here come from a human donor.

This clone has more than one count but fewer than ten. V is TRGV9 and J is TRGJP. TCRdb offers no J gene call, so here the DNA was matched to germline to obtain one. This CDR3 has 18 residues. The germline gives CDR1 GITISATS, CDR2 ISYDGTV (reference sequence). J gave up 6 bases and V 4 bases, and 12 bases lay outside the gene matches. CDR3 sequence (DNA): TGTGCCTTGTGGGACCTGGGGGGAGGAGAGTTGGGCAAAAAAATCAAGGTATTT. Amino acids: CALWDLGGGELGKKIKVF.

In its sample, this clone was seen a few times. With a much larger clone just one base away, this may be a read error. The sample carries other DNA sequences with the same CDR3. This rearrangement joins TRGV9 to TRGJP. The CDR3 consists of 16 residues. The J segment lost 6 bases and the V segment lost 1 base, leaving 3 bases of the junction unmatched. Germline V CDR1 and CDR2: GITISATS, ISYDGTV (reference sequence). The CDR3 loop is CALWEVGELGKKIKVF. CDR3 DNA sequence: TGTGCCTTGTGGGAGGTAGGAGAGTTGGGCAAAAAAATCAAGGTATTT.

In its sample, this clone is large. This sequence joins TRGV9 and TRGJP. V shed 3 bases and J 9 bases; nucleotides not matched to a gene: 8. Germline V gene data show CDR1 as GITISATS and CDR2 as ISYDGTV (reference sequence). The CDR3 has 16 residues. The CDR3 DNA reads TGTGCCTTGTGGGAGACCGGCGGGTTGGGCAAAAAAATCAAGGTATTT. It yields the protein CALWETGGLGKKIKVF.

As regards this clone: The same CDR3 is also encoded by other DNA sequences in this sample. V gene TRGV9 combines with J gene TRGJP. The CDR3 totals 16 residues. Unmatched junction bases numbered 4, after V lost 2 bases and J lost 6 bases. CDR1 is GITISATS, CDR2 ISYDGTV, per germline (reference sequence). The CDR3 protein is CALWEGRELGKKIKVF. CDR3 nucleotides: TGTGCCTTGTGGGAGGGCAGAGAGTTGGGCAAAAAAATCAAGGTATTT.